Listed below are T cell receptor beta chains from one sample, sequenced in a study of shared clonotypes between healthy human individuals. Sequencing was performed with immunoSEQ multiplex PCR; in TCRdb, only in-frame clones are kept and a portion is missing. This repertoire shows some 1.5 million clones, 95% to 99% found once; its top ten account for less than 0.55%. Sequenced material: naive CD4+ T cells sorted from blood. Receptor source: a man between 25 and 39 years old in good health. The CDR3 runs from the conserved cysteine through the conserved F or W. D genes are given only for firm matches. Expanded clones are given a class, and other clones once, few, many or no size at all.

J gene | clone size | V gene | D gene | CDR3 protein | CDR3 DNA
TRBJ2-7 | once | TRBV5-1 | TRBD2 | CASSYGGSSYEQYF | TGCGCCAGCAGCTATGGCGGGAGCTCCTACGAGCAGTACTTC
TRBJ2-7 | once | TRBV9 | - | CASSVAGITSGEQYF | TGTGCCAGCAGCGTAGCAGGGATAACTTCCGGCGAGCAGTACTTC
TRBJ2-1 | - | TRBV27 | TRBD2 | CASSLPTGTGRYNEQFF | TGTGCCAGCAGTTTACCAACCGGCACCGGGAGGTACAATGAGCAGTTCTTC
TRBJ2-5 | - | TRBV5-6 | TRBD1 | CASSLPDREPETQYF | TGTGCCAGCAGTCTCCCAGACAGGGAACCAGAGACCCAGTACTTC
TRBJ1-1 | - | TRBV7-2 | - | CASSLAGDTEAFF | TGTGCCAGCAGCTTGGCAGGGGACACTGAAGCTTTCTTT
TRBJ2-7 | once | TRBV28 | - | CASSWGVEQYF | TGTGCCAGCAGCTGGGGGGTCGAGCAGTACTTC
TRBJ2-1 | - | TRBV11-3 | TRBD1 | CASSWRQGTYNEQFF | TGTGCCAGCAGCTGGAGACAGGGGACCTACAATGAGCAGTTCTTC
TRBJ1-1 | - | TRBV2 | - | CANSVGTEAFF | TGTGCCAACAGTGTAGGCACTGAAGCTTTCTTT
TRBJ1-4 | - | TRBV25-1 | - | CASGRTGEKLFF | TGTGCCAGCGGACGAACAGGAGAAAAACTGTTTTTT
TRBJ1-5 | - | TRBV10-2 | - | CASSEYDGRTGNQPQHF | TGCGCCAGCAGTGAGTATGACGGCAGGACTGGCAATCAGCCCCAGCATTTT
TRBJ2-3 | - | TRBV5-4 | TRBD2 | CASSFRRLAGGDTQYF | TGTGCCAGCAGCTTCCGTCGACTAGCGGGAGGTGATACGCAGTATTTT
TRBJ2-1 | - | TRBV4-2 | - | CASSQDRGGANFEYNEQFF | TGTGCCAGCAGCCAAGATAGGGGGGGAGCCAATTTTGAATACAATGAGCAGTTCTTC
TRBJ2-7 | - | TRBV7-6 | TRBD1 | CASSQGGGAAEQYF | TGTGCCAGCAGCCAAGGGGGCGGTGCGGCCGAGCAGTACTTC
TRBJ2-5 | once | TRBV5-1 | - | CASSLGVQGVQETQYF | TGCGCCAGCAGCTTGGGTGTACAGGGCGTCCAAGAGACCCAGTACTTC
TRBJ2-7 | - | TRBV2 | TRBD2 | CASGGDEQYF | TGTGCCAGCGGGGGGGACGAGCAGTACTTC
TRBJ2-2 | - | TRBV9 | TRBD2 | CASSLRTSSTGELFF | TGTGCCAGCAGCTTAAGGACTAGCAGCACCGGGGAGCTGTTTTTT
TRBJ1-1 | - | TRBV18 | TRBD1 | CASSPILLWTGGNTEAFF | TGTGCCAGCTCACCTATCTTGCTTTGGACAGGGGGGAACACTGAAGCTTTCTTT
TRBJ2-7 | - | TRBV2 | - | CASTAGLAAYEQYF | TGTGCCAGCACCGCCGGTCTCGCGGCCTACGAGCAGTACTTC
TRBJ2-1 | - | TRBV2 | - | CASSELQEQFF | TGTGCCAGCAGTGAGCTACAGGAGCAGTTCTTC
TRBJ2-7 | - | TRBV5-4 | TRBD2 | CASSLAREGQYEQYF | TGTGCCAGCAGCTTGGCTCGGGAGGGCCAGTACGAGCAGTACTTC
TRBJ2-7 | - | TRBV18 | TRBD1 | CASSPDQGAGYEQYF | TGTGCCAGCTCACCCGACCAGGGGGCAGGGTACGAGCAGTACTTC
TRBJ1-5 | - | TRBV19 | - | CASSIVRGSNQPQHF | TGTGCCAGTAGTATCGTGAGGGGGTCGAATCAGCCCCAGCATTTT
TRBJ2-1 | - | TRBV19 | TRBD2 | CASSTLSGGKDNEQFF | TGTGCCAGTAGCACCCTTAGCGGGGGCAAAGACAATGAGCAGTTCTTC
TRBJ1-1 | - | TRBV29-1 | TRBD1 | CSVEDPQGGRSEAFF | TGCAGCGTTGAAGACCCTCAGGGGGGGAGGTCTGAAGCTTTCTTT
TRBJ1-5 | - | TRBV27 | - | CASSGRNRRPQHF | TGTGCCAGCAGTGGCAGGAATCGAAGGCCCCAGCATTTT
TRBJ2-7 | - | TRBV25-1 | TRBD2 | CASSELGLAGPAYEQYF | TGTGCCAGCAGTGAACTAGGACTAGCGGGCCCCGCCTACGAGCAGTACTTC
TRBJ2-1 | - | TRBV2 | TRBD2 | CASRLRTSGAYNEQFF | TGTGCCAGCAGGCTCCGGACTAGCGGAGCCTACAATGAGCAGTTCTTC
TRBJ2-3 | - | TRBV18 | TRBD2 | CASSSGTSESTDTQYF | TGTGCCAGCTCATCCGGGACTAGCGAGAGCACAGATACGCAGTATTTT
TRBJ2-3 | - | TRBV7-9 | TRBD1 | CASSQTGWGTDTQYF | TGTGCCAGCAGTCAGACAGGGTGGGGCACAGATACGCAGTATTTT
TRBJ2-1 | - | TRBV27 | - | CASSLRWSRLDNEQFF | TGTGCCAGCAGTTTAAGATGGTCAAGGCTAGACAATGAGCAGTTCTTC
TRBJ1-4 | - | TRBV29-1 | - | CSGSRGGEKKLFF | TGCAGCGGATCCCGAGGAGGGGAGAAAAAACTGTTTTTT
TRBJ2-7 | - | TRBV5-1 | TRBD1 | CASTPLSGTGVFLYF | TGCGCCAGCACCCCCCTCTCCGGGACAGGGGTTTTTTTGTACTTC
TRBJ1-4 | - | TRBV6-1 | TRBD1 | CASRGQGNEKLFF | TGTGCCAGCAGGGGACAGGGAAATGAAAAACTGTTTTTT
TRBJ2-1 | - | TRBV9 | - | CASSRPTPMEQFF | TGTGCCAGCAGCCGGCCTACCCCAATGGAGCAGTTCTTC
TRBJ2-7 | - | TRBV19 | TRBD1 | CASTGTGPYEQYF | TGTGCCAGTACCGGGACAGGGCCCTACGAGCAGTACTTC
TRBJ1-3 | - | TRBV7-9 | - | CASSLGRIGTIYF | TGTGCCAGCAGCTTAGGACGGATCGGCACCATATATTTT
TRBJ2-7 | - | TRBV25-1 | TRBD2 | CASSRVGSGSWYEQYF | TGTGCCAGCAGTCGGGTTGGGAGCGGGAGTTGGTACGAGCAGTACTTC
TRBJ2-7 | - | TRBV7-9 | - | CASSLEGIGEQYF | TGTGCCAGCAGCTTAGAAGGCATTGGCGAGCAGTACTTC
TRBJ2-7 | - | TRBV19 | TRBD2 | CASSTSGRSYEQYF | TGTGCCAGTAGTACAAGCGGGAGAAGCTACGAGCAGTACTTC
TRBJ2-7 | - | TRBV5-1 | - | CASSLTAGPYEQYF | TGCGCCAGCAGCTTGACCGCAGGTCCCTACGAGCAGTACTTC
TRBJ1-4 | - | TRBV5-1 | - | CASSHNRDTEKLFF | TGCGCCAGCAGTCATAACAGGGATACCGAAAAACTGTTTTTT
TRBJ2-5 | - | TRBV27 | - | CASSLSLGGQETQYF | TGTGCCAGCAGTTTATCGCTGGGGGGCCAAGAGACCCAGTACTTC
TRBJ2-7 | - | TRBV18 | TRBD1 | CASSPQQGSFDEQYF | TGTGCCAGCTCACCACAACAGGGGTCATTCGACGAGCAGTACTTC
TRBJ1-5 | - | TRBV18 | TRBD1 | CASSPSDRAGQPQHF | TGTGCCAGCTCACCGTCGGACAGGGCGGGTCAGCCCCAGCATTTT
TRBJ2-6 | - | TRBV28 | - | CASSQSGANVLTF | TGTGCCAGCAGTCAATCTGGGGCCAACGTCCTGACTTTC
TRBJ2-7 | - | TRBV27 | - | CASSLTARGSEQYF | TGTGCCAGCAGTTTAACGGCCAGGGGAAGCGAGCAGTACTTC
TRBJ2-7 | - | TRBV27 | TRBD2 | CASSLSAGTSGSEQYF | TGTGCCAGCAGTTTATCTGCCGGGACTAGCGGATCGGAGCAGTACTTC
TRBJ1-3 | - | TRBV30 | - | CAWTWGNSGNTIYF | TGTGCCTGGACTTGGGGAAACTCTGGAAACACCATATATTTT
TRBJ1-3 | - | TRBV15 | - | CATSRDHGNTIYF | TGTGCCACCAGCAGAGATCATGGAAACACCATATATTTT
TRBJ2-1 | - | TRBV7-2 | - | CASSLGGRGLLSYNEQFF | TGTGCCAGCAGCTTAGGTGGTCGCGGACTCTTATCCTACAATGAGCAGTTCTTC
TRBJ2-7 | - | TRBV18 | - | CASSPLFLPDYEQYF | TGTGCCAGCTCACCCTTATTTCTTCCGGACTACGAGCAGTACTTC
TRBJ2-3 | - | TRBV5-1 | TRBD1 | CASSLGTGADTQYF | TGCGCCAGCAGCTTGGGGACAGGGGCAGATACGCAGTATTTT
TRBJ2-1 | - | TRBV29-1 | - | CSVDRMVENEQFF | TGCAGCGTTGACCGCATGGTGGAGAATGAGCAGTTCTTC
TRBJ1-1 | - | TRBV19 | - | CGSGGGSTEAFF | TGTGGTTCGGGTGGGGGGTCCACTGAAGCTTTCTTT